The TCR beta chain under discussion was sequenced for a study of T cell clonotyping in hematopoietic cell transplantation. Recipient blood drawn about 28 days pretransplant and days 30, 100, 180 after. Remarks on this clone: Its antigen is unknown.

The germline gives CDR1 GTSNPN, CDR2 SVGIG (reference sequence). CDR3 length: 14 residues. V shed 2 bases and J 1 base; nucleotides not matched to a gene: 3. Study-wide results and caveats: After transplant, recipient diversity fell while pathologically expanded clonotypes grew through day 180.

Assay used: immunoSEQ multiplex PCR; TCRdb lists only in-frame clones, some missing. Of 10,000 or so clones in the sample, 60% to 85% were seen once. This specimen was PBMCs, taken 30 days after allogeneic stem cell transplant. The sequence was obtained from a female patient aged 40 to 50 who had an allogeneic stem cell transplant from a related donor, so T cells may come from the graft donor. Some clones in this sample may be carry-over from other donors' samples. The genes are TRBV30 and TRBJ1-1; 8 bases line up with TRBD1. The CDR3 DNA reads TGTGCCTGGAGTCTTGACAGGGGGAACACTGAAGCTTTCTTT. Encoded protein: CAWSLDRGNTEAFF.